Following are 15 T cell receptor beta chains from one sample sequenced in a study of blood T cell repertoires in COVID-19. TCRdb's table, derived via immunoSEQ multiplex PCR, lists solely in-frame clones and lacks some. Found here are under 300,000 clones, just under 85% of them singletons; the top ten hold 4%. The specimen sequenced was peripheral blood. These receptors all stem from a man aged 45-65 years with acute or convalescent COVID-19.

The J gene is TRBJ1-5, the V gene TRBV6-1, with a tentative D call TRBD1 (6 bases). The V end was cut by 2 bases, the J end by 6 bases, with 14 bases between. Germline CDR1 MNHNS, CDR2 SASEGT. The CDR3 length is 15 residues. CDR3 region: CASSERFTGSQPQHF. The CDR3 DNA reads TGTGCCAGCAGTGAAAGGTTTACAGGGAGTCAGCCCCAGCATTTT.

The V call is TRBV19, the J call TRBJ2-1; 7 bases map to TRBD2. J lost 3 bases, V lost 3 bases, and 5 bases had no gene match. This CDR3 region has 15 residues. Germline V gene lookup returns CDR1 LNHDA and CDR2 SQIVND (reference sequence). CDR3 coding DNA: TGTGCCAGTAGTATCTATCTAGCGGACTACAATGAGCAGTTCTTC. Protein sequence: CASSIYLADYNEQFF.

The chain combines TRBV28 with TRBJ1-4; TRBD1 aligns across 7 bases. The V segment lost 6 bases and the J segment 8 bases; nucleotides outside the gene matches: 12. The CDR3 loop spans 15 amino acids. Germline V gene data show CDR1 as MDHEN and CDR2 as SYDVKM. The CDR3 here is CASRGTVRDGEKLFF. CDR3 nucleotides: TGTGCCAGCAGGGGGACAGTCCGGGATGGCGAAAAACTGTTTTTT.

The chain employs TRBV5-1 and TRBJ2-4, with TRBD2 matching 9 bases. V gave up 0 bases and J gave up 0 bases; unmatched junction bases: 1. Germline V gene data show CDR1 as SGHRS and CDR2 as YFSETQ. The CDR3 length is 16 residues. The CDR3 DNA sequence: TGCGCCAGCAGCTTGGGACTAGCGGTAGCCAAAAACATTCAGTACTTC. It is translated as CASSLGLAVAKNIQYF.

The gene calls are TRBV5-1 and TRBJ2-4, with TRBD2 matching 8 bases. In germline, CDR1 is SGHRS, CDR2 YFSETQ. This CDR3 is 14 amino acids long. V shed 6 bases and J 5 bases; nucleotides not matched to a gene: 7. DNA of the CDR3: TGCGCCAGCACCCCGGGGGGGGGTGAAAACATTCAGTACTTC. Protein product: CASTPGGGENIQYF.

V gene TRBV7-8 combines with J gene TRBJ1-5, with 9 positions matching TRBD1. This CDR3 has 15 amino acids. Germline CDR1 reads SGHVS; CDR2 reads FQNEAQ. Trimming removed 5 bases from V and 3 bases from J; junction bases left unmatched: 5. CDR3 sequence reads: CASSTGTGFNQPQHF. CDR3 nucleotide sequence: TGTGCCAGCAGCACAGGGACAGGGTTCAATCAGCCCCAGCATTTT.

The genes are TRBV5-1 and TRBJ2-7; 10 bases are a match to TRBD1. The CDR3 contains 15 residues. V shed 3 bases and J 7 bases; nucleotides not matched to a gene: 10. Germline lookup yields CDR1 SGHRS and CDR2 YFSETQ. This CDR3 reads CASSSSGTGVGEQYF. CDR3 nucleotides: TGCGCCAGCAGCTCCTCCGGGACAGGGGTAGGGGAGCAGTACTTC.

The chain has TRBV11-3 and TRBJ1-1; D not certain. The germline V gene encodes CDR1 SGHNT and CDR2 YENEEA. This CDR3 comprises 13 residues. The germline V and J ends were trimmed by 1 base and 1 base, with 4 bases remaining between them. The CDR3 DNA is TGTGCCAGCAGCTTAGTGCGGAACACTGAAGCTTTCTTT. It specifies CASSLVRNTEAFF. Using reference TRBV11-3 and TRBJ1-1 for the parts outside the CDR3, the full variable domain is EAGVVQSPRYKIIEKKQPVAFWCNPISGHNTLYWYLQNLGQGPELLIRYENEEAVDDSQLPKDRFSAERLKGVDSTLKIQPAELGDSAVYLCASSLVRNTEAFFGQGTRLTVV.

The chain employs TRBV5-1 and TRBJ1-1, with D unresolved. V was shortened by 1 base and J by 1 base, with 5 bases between the two germline ends. CDR1 and CDR2 from the germline V gene are SGHRS and YFSETQ. The CDR3 totals 13 residues. The CDR3 spells CASSLTENTEAFF. The CDR3 DNA reads TGCGCCAGCAGCTTGACAGAGAACACTGAAGCTTTCTTT.

This clone was observed a handful of times. The V call is TRBV21-1, the J call TRBJ1-2. TRBV21-1 is reported as a pseudogene. The CDR3 is 14 amino acids. CDR3 DNA sequence: TGTGCCAGCAGCAAAGCCCGGGATGCTTATGGCTACACCTTC. It yields the protein CASSKARDAYGYTF.

The chain carries TRBV3-1 (or the pseudogene TRBV3-2) and TRBJ2-1; D is uncertain. Germline loops: CDR1 LGHDT, CDR2 YNNKEL (reference sequence). The CDR3 spans 14 residues. Trimming shortened V by 0 bases and J by 4 bases, and 7 bases separated the two germline ends. Written as DNA, the CDR3 is TGTGCCAGCAGCCAAGACCCTAGATACAATGAGCAGTTCTTC. Protein: CASSQDPRYNEQFF.

This chain links TRBV19 with TRBJ2-7; perhaps TRBD2 as D (5 bases). V dropped 1 base and J dropped 2 bases, with 9 bases sitting between them. In germline, CDR1 is LNHDA, CDR2 SQIVND (reference sequence). The CDR3 is 14 amino acids. CDR3 loop: CASSIGGSPYEQYF. The CDR3 DNA is TGTGCCAGTAGTATAGGAGGGAGCCCCTACGAGCAGTACTTC.

The chain links TRBV6-1 to TRBJ1-5; D unresolved. The CDR3 totals 15 residues. Deletions cut 1 base from V and 7 bases from J, with 14 bases between. Germline loops: CDR1 MNHNS, CDR2 SASEGT. The CDR3 nucleotides read TGTGCCAGCAGTGAAGAGAGACCTAGAGGACAGCCCCAGCATTTT. Protein: CASSEERPRGQPQHF.

This sequence joins TRBV28 and TRBJ2-7; no definite D call. The length of the CDR3 is 13 residues. V was cut by 2 bases and J by 2 bases, with 7 bases left in between. Per germline, CDR1 MDHEN and CDR2 SYDVKM. The DNA of the CDR3 is TGTGCCAGCAGTTTAGGGCCAGCCTACGAGCAGTACTTC. As protein: CASSLGPAYEQYF. The full variable domain, with the rest looked up from reference TRBV28 and TRBJ2-7, is DVKVTQSSRYLVKRTGEKVFLECVQDMDHENMFWYRQDPGLGLRLIYFSYDVKMKEKGDIPEGYSVSREKKERFSLILESASTNQTSMYLCASSLGPAYEQYFGPGTRLTVT.

The V and J genes are TRBV13 and TRBJ1-5; 9 bases align to TRBD1. J gave up 1 base and V 5 bases, and 6 bases lay outside the gene matches. CDR3 size: 16 residues. CDR1 and CDR2 from the germline V gene are PRHDT and FYEKMQ (reference sequence). DNA of the CDR3: TGTGCCAGCAGCCGAGGGGGACAGGGCAGCAATCAGCCCCAGCATTTT. This sequence encodes CASSRGGQGSNQPQHF.